The T cell receptor (beta chain) described here comes from a study of blood T cell repertoires in COVID-19. Study overall: The origin of the acute and convalescent COVID-19 samples was the United States, Italy and Spain. The cDNA or gDNA used as material had been derived from T cells, B-cell-depleted T cells, or PBMCs.

This clone was observed a handful of times. Under the authors' procedure: Counts of nucleated cells, estimated from reference gene primer amplification, were obtained. Clones were sequenced by immunoSEQ multiplex PCR, and TCRdb holds only the in-frame ones, with some missing. V, J and clone size are taken as reported in that table, and D and trimming were inferred from the DNA itself. The sample contains a few hundred thousand clones, about 91% of which appear only once. Patients in Seattle were enrolled during active infection, then followed longitudinally. Sequenced sample: peripheral blood. This receptor was taken from a woman aged 25 to 39 with COVID-19, enrolled during active disease.

The CDR3 sequence is CASSTQEFSNQPQHF. The DNA of the CDR3 is TGTGCCAGTAGCACACAGGAGTTTAGCAATCAGCCCCAGCATTTT. The V call is TRBV19, the J call TRBJ1-5; D might be TRBD1 (5 bases). The CDR3 runs 15 residues. V dropped 6 bases and J dropped 0 bases, with 12 bases sitting between them. Germline V gene data show CDR1 as LNHDA and CDR2 as SQIVND (reference sequence).